Listed below are T cell receptor beta chains from one sample, sequenced in a study of a mutant IDH1 vaccine in newly diagnosed glioma. These receptors have no known antigen. The table came from immunoSEQ multiplex PCR; TCRdb's copy has only in-frame clones and leaves some out. Of tens of thousands of clones detected, less than 90% appear once; the ten largest clones hold roughly 3.2%. The starting material was PBMCs, obtained from a glioma patient whose treatment included an IDH1 peptide vaccine. The receptors originated from a woman between 50 and 59 years old with glioma. Each CDR3 is given with its conserved first and last residue. The D gene is left open where the match is weak. Clone sizes are given selectively: once, few, many, or a class where the clone is expanded.

-,TRBJ1-6,TRBV6-1,-,CASRVFGQGDHF,TGTGCCAGCAGGGTCTTCGGCCAGGGTGACCACTTT
-,TRBJ2-2,TRBV5-6,-,CASSRSTGELFF,TGTGCCAGTTCTCGGAGCACCGGGGAGCTGTTTTTT
-,TRBJ1-4,TRBV15,-,CATSRDAADRGEKLFF,TGTGCCACCAGCAGAGACGCCGCCGACCGCGGGGAAAAACTGTTTTTT
TRBD1,TRBJ2-3,TRBV5-1,once,CASSLQGQGTDTQYF,TGCGCCAGCAGCCTCCAGGGACAGGGGACAGATACGCAGTATTTT
-,TRBJ2-3,TRBV2,once,CASLFTDTQYF,TGTGCCAGCCTCTTCACAGATACGCAGTATTTT
-,TRBJ1-4,TRBV29-1,-,CSVLTGGAEKLFF,TGCAGCGTTCTTACTGGGGGCGCGGAAAAACTGTTTTTT
-,TRBJ1-1,TRBV6-5,-,CASSPDRDTEAFF,TGTGCCAGCAGTCCGGACAGAGACACTGAAGCTTTCTTT
-,TRBJ1-1,TRBV9,-,CASSSGLVNTEAFF,TGTGCCAGCAGCTCGGGGCTCGTGAACACTGAAGCTTTCTTT
TRBD2,TRBJ2-7,TRBV7-9,few,CASSPGTSGGNEQYF,TGTGCCAGCAGCCCGGGGACTAGCGGGGGTAACGAGCAGTACTTC
-,TRBJ1-2,TRBV19,once,CASSPTGDYGYTF,TGTGCCAGTAGTCCTACTGGGGACTATGGCTACACCTTC
-,TRBJ1-1,TRBV2,-,CASSERWSTEAFF,TGTGCCAGCAGTGAGCGGTGGAGCACTGAAGCTTTCTTT
-,TRBJ1-1,TRBV18,-,CASSLQGQNTEAFF,TGTGCCAGCTCACTACAGGGTCAGAACACTGAAGCTTTCTTT
TRBD2,TRBJ2-7,TRBV6-1,-,CASSVPSGAYEQYF,TGTGCCAGCAGTGTCCCTAGCGGGGCCTACGAGCAGTACTTC
-,TRBJ2-5,TRBV4-3,few,CASSQDLGDGAETQYF,TGCGCCAGCAGCCAAGATTTAGGGGACGGGGCCGAGACCCAGTACTTC